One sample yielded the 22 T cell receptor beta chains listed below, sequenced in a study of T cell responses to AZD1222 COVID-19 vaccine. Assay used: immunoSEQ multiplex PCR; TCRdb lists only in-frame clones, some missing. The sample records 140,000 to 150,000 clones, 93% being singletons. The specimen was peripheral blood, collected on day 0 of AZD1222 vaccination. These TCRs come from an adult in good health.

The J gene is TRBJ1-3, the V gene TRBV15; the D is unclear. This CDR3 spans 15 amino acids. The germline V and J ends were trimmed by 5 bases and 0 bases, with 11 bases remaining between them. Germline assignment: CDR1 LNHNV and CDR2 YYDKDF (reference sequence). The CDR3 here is CATSPTGLSGNTIYF. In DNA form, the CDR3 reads TGTGCCACCAGCCCTACGGGCCTCTCTGGAAACACCATATATTTT.

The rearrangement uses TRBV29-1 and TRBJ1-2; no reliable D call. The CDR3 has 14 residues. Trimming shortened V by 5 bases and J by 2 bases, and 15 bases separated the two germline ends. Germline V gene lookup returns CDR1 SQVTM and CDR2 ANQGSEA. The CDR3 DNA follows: TGCAGCGTTACCAGGACCGATACAAACTATGGCTACACCTTC. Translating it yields CSVTRTDTNYGYTF.

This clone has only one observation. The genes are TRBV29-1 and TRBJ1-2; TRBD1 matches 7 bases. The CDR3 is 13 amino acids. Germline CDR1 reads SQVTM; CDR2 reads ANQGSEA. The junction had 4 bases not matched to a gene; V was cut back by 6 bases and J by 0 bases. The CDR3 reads CSVVGTANYGYTF. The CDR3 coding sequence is TGCAGCGTGGTTGGGACAGCTAACTATGGCTACACCTTC.

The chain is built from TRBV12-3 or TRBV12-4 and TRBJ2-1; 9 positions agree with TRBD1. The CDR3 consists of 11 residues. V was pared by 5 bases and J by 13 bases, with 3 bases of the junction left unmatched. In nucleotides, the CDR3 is TGTGCCAGCAGTGGGACAGGGTTACAGTTCTTC. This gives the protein CASSGTGLQFF.

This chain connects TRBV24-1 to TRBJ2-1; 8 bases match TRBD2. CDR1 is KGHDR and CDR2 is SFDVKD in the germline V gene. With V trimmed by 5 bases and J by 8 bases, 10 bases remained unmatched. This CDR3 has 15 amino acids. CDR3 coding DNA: TGTGCCACCAGTGGGCTAGCGGGCCTGGGGGATGAGCAGTTCTTC. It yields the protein CATSGLAGLGDEQFF.

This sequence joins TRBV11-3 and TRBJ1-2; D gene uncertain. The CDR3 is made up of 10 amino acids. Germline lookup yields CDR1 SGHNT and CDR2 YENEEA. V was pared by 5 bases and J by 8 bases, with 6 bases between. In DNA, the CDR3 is TGTGCCAGCAGCGGATACGGCTACACCTTC. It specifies CASSGYGYTF.

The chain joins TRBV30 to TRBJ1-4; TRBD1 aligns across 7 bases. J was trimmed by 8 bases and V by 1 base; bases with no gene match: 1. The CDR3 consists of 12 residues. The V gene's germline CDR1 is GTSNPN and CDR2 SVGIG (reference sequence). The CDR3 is CAWSGDSEKLFF. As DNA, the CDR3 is TGTGCCTGGAGTGGGGACAGCGAAAAACTGTTTTTT.

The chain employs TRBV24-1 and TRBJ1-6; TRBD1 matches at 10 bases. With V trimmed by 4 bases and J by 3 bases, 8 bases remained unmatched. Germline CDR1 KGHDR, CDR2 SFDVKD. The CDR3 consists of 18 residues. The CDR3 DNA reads TGTGCCACCAGTGAACCCCCGGACAGGGGGAACTATAATTCACCCCTCCACTTT. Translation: CATSEPPDRGNYNSPLHF.

This CDR3 is CASSPQGWNSPLHF. Here the CDR3 DNA reads TGTGCCAGCAGCCCACAGGGGTGGAATTCACCCCTCCACTTT. The genes are TRBV3-1 (or the pseudogene TRBV3-2) and TRBJ1-6; the match to TRBD1 covers 7 bases. J gave up 7 bases and V 4 bases, and 4 bases lay outside the gene matches. The CDR3 length is 14 residues. Germline-derived CDR1 and CDR2 are LGHDT and YNNKEL (reference sequence).

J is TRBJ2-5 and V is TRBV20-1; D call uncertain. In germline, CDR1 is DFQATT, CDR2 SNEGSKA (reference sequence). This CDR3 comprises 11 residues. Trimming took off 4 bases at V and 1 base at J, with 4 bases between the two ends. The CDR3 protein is CSATSQETQYF. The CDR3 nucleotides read TGCAGTGCTACTTCCCAAGAGACCCAGTACTTC.

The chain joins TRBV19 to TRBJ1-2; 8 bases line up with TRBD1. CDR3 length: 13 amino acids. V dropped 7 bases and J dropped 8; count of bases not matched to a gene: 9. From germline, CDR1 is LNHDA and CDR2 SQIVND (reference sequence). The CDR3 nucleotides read TGTGCCAGTAACCCGACAGGGGTGGGCGGCTACACCTTC. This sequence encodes CASNPTGVGGYTF.

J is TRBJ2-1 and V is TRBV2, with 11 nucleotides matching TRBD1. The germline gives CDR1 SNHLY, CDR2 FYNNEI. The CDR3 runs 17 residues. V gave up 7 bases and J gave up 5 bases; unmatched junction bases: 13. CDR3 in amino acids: CASIRAGQGDGNNEQFF. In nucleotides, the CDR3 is TGTGCCAGCATTCGGGCGGGACAGGGGGACGGAAACAATGAGCAGTTCTTC.

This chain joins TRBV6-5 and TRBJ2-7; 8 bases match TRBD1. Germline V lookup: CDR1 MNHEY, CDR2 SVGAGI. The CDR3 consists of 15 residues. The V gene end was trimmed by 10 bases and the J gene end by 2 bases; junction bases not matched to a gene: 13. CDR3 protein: CAISRTGRYPYEQYF. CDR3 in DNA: TGTGCCATCTCCCGGACAGGGCGATACCCCTACGAGCAGTACTTC.

CDR3 in DNA: TGTGCCAGCAGTACCGGACAGTTCTACAATGAGCAGTTCTTC. This codes for CASSTGQFYNEQFF. This chain links TRBV6-5 with TRBJ2-1, with TRBD1 as a possible D gene (6 bases). The length of the CDR3 is 14 residues. CDR1 is MNHEY and CDR2 is SVGAGI in the germline V gene. Trimming removed 5 bases at V and 3 bases at J, with 11 bases between.

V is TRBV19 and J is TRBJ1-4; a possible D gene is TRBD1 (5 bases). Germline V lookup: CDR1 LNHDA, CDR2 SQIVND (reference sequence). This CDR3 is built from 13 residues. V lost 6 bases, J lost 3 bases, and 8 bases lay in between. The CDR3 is CASRRGPNEKLFF. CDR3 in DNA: TGTGCCAGTAGAAGGGGTCCTAATGAAAAACTGTTTTTT.

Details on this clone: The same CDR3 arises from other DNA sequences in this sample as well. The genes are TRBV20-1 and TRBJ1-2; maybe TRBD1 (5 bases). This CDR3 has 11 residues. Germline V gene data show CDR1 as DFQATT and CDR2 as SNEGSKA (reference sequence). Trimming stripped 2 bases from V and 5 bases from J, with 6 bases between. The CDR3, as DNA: TGCAGTGCTAGACGGGGGTATGGCTACACCTTC. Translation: CSARRGYGYTF.

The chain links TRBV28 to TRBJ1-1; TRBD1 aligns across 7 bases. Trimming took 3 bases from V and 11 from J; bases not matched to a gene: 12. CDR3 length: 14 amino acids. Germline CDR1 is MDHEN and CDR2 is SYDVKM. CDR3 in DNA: TGTGCCAGCAGTTTCCCACCGGGACAGAGGGGGGCTTTCTTT. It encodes CASSFPPGQRGAFF.

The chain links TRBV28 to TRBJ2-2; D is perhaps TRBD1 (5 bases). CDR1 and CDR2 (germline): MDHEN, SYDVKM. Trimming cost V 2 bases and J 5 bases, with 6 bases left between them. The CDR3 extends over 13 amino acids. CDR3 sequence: CASSLAGTGELFF. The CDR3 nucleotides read TGTGCCAGCAGTTTAGCAGGGACCGGGGAGCTGTTTTTT.

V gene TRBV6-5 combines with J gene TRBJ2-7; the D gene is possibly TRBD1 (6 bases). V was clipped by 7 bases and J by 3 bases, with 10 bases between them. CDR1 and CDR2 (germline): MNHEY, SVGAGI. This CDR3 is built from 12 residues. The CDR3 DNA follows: TGTGCCAGCACCGGGACAAACTACGAGCAGTACTTC. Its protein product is CASTGTNYEQYF.

The DNA of the CDR3 is TGTGCCAGCAGTGGGACTAGTTCCCACGAGCAGTACTTC. This codes for CASSGTSSHEQYF. V usage is TRBV25-1 and J usage is TRBJ2-7; 7 nucleotides align to TRBD2. There are 13 residues in the CDR3. V shed 4 bases, J shed 5 bases, and the junction held 5 bases outside the gene matches. The germline gives CDR1 MGHDK, CDR2 SYGVNS.

The CDR3 region has the DNA TGCGCCAGCAGCTTGGTACAGGGTGAAGCTTTCTTT. This encodes CASSLVQGEAFF. The chain is built from TRBV5-1 and TRBJ1-1; tentative D call: TRBD1 (6 bases). V gave up 0 bases and J gave up 7 bases, with 7 bases separating them. The V gene's germline CDR1 is SGHRS and CDR2 YFSETQ. The CDR3 length is 12 residues.

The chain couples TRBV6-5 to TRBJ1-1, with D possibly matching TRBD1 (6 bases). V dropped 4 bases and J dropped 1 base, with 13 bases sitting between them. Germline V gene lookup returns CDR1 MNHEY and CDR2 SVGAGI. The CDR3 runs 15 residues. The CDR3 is CASSSGQSENTEAFF. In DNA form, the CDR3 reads TGTGCCAGCAGTTCAGGACAGTCTGAGAACACTGAAGCTTTCTTT.